These 8 T cell receptor beta chains were all obtained from the same sample, sequenced in a study of cytomegalovirus exposure and HLA in healthy donors. It was with 60 Vbeta and 13 Jbeta primers that the PCR ran. Libraries were prepared by immunoSEQ multiplex PCR; TCRdb keeps only in-frame clonotypes and omits some of them. The sample carries over 150,000 clones, 77% recorded once. Sequenced: PBMCs. These receptors were obtained from a woman in her 30s in good health and CMV-seropositive.

The chain employs TRBV10-3 and TRBJ1-1; D is perhaps TRBD1 (6 bases). The CDR3 consists of 13 residues. CDR1 ENHRY and CDR2 SYGVKD come from the germline V gene. V was trimmed by 10 bases and J by 7 bases, leaving 19 bases between them. The CDR3 DNA follows: TGTGCCACCACACCGGGACATCGCTTTGAAGCTTTCTTT. Protein product: CATTPGHRFEAFF.

The chain combines TRBV27 with TRBJ2-7; no definite D call. This CDR3 comprises 15 residues. V lost 6 bases and J lost 1, with 16 bases in between. Germline CDR1 MNHEY, CDR2 SMNVEV (reference sequence). The CDR3: CASSQPLRGSYEQYF. In nucleotides, the CDR3 is TGTGCCAGCAGCCAACCCTTACGCGGTTCCTACGAGCAGTACTTC.

The chain employs TRBV15 and TRBJ2-1; D remains unclear. The V gene's germline CDR1 is LNHNV and CDR2 YYDKDF (reference sequence). This CDR3 is 15 amino acids long. Trimming took off 3 bases at V and 3 bases at J, with 12 bases between the two ends. CDR3 nucleotides: TGTGCCACCAGCAGTCGAGGTGAGCTCTACAATGAGCAGTTCTTC. Translated: CATSSRGELYNEQFF.

The chain uses TRBV11-3 and TRBJ1-2; TRBD1 might be the D (5 bases). The CDR3 has 13 residues. Trimming left V 5 bases short and J 3 bases short, with 10 bases between. Germline CDR1 SGHNT, CDR2 YENEEA. As DNA, the CDR3 is TGTGCCAGCAGCCCAGGGATTTACTATGGCTACACCTTC. It encodes CASSPGIYYGYTF.

The chain links TRBV6-5 to TRBJ2-7; D not resolved. CDR3 length equals 13 residues. Germline assignment: CDR1 MNHEY and CDR2 SVGAGI. V shed 5 bases and J shed 4 bases, with 12 bases lying between them. The CDR3 loop reads CASSEALTYEQYF. The CDR3 DNA is TGTGCCAGCAGTGAAGCGCTGACTTACGAGCAGTACTTC.

V is TRBV7-9 and J is TRBJ1-1, with 7 bases fitting TRBD1. The CDR3 runs 12 residues. CDR1 is SEHNR and CDR2 is FQNEAQ in the germline V gene (reference sequence). The trim removed 6 bases at V and 8 bases at J, leaving 6 bases unmatched. In DNA form, the CDR3 reads TGTGCCAGCAGTGGAGGACAGGCAGAAGCTTTCTTT. This encodes CASSGGQAEAFF.

This sequence joins TRBV27 and TRBJ1-2, with no clear D. CDR3 length: 14 residues. Germline values: CDR1 MNHEY, CDR2 SMNVEV (reference sequence). With 5 bases removed from V and 4 bases from J, the gap between germline ends came to 14 bases. As DNA, the CDR3 is TGTGCCAGCAGTCCCCGGGAGTCTAGCTATGGCTACACCTTC. It is translated as CASSPRESSYGYTF.

V and J are TRBV27 and TRBJ2-3, with TRBD1 matching 9 bases. V shed 6 bases, J shed 9 bases, and the junction held 13 bases outside the gene matches. Germline CDR1 reads MNHEY; CDR2 reads SMNVEV (reference sequence). The CDR3 loop spans 15 amino acids. The CDR3 coding sequence is TGTGCCAGCAGGCCCCGGGACAGGGTCGTCGAAACGCAGTATTTT. Protein product: CASRPRDRVVETQYF.